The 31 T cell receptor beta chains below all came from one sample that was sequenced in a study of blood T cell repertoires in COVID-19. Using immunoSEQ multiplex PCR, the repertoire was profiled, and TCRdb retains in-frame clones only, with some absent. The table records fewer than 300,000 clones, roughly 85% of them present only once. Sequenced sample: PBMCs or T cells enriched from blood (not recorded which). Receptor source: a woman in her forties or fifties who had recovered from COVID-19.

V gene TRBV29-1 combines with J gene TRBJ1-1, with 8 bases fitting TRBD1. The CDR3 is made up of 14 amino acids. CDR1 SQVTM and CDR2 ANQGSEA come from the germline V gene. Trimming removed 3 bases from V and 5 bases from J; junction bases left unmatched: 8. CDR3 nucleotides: TGCAGCGTTGACTCGACAGGGGTCGGTACTGAAGCTTTCTTT. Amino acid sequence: CSVDSTGVGTEAFF.

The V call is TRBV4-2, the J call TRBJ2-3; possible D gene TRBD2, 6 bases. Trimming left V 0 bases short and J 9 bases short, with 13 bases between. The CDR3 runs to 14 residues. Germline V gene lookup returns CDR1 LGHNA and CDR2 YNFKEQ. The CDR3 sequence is CASSQDFGGETQYF. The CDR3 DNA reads TGTGCCAGCAGCCAAGATTTTGGCGGGGAGACGCAGTATTTT.

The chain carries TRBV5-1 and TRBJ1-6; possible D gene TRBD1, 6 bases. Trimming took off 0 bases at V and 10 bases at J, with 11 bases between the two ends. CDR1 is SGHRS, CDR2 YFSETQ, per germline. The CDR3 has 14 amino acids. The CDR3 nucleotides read TGCGCCAGCAGCTTGGATACAGGGTTCTCACCCCTCCACTTT. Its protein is CASSLDTGFSPLHF.

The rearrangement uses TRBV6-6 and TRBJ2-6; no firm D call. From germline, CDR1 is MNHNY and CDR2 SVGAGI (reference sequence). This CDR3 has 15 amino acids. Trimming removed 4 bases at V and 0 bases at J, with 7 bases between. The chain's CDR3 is CASSFSGSGANVLTF. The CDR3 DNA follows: TGTGCCAGCAGTTTTTCCGGCTCTGGGGCCAACGTCCTGACTTTC.

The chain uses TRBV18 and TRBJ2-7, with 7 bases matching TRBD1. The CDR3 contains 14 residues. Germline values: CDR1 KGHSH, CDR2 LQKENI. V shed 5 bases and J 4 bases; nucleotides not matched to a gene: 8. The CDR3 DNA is TGTGCCAGCTCATCCAGACAGGGTTCATACGAGCAGTACTTC. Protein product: CASSSRQGSYEQYF.

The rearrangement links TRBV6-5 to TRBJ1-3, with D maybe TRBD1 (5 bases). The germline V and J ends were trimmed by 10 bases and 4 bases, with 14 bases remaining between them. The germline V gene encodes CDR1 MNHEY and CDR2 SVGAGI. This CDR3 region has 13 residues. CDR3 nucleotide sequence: TGTGCCACCCTGGGGGGGTTCGGAAACACCATATATTTT. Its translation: CATLGGFGNTIYF.

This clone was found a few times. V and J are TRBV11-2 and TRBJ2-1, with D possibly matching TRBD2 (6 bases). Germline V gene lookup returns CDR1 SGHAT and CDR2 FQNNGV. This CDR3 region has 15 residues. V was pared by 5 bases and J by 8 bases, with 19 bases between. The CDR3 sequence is CASSITGTFSHEQFF. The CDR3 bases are TGTGCCAGCAGCATAACCGGGACTTTTTCCCATGAGCAGTTCTTC.

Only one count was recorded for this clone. The CDR3 loop reads CASSLYGNSNQPQHF. The CDR3 nucleotides are TGTGCCAGCAGTTTATACGGTAATAGCAATCAGCCCCAGCATTTT. The rearrangement uses TRBV28 and TRBJ1-5; D gene unclear. V dropped 1 base and J dropped 0 bases, with 7 bases sitting between them. The CDR3 is 15 residues long. Germline loops: CDR1 MDHEN, CDR2 SYDVKM.

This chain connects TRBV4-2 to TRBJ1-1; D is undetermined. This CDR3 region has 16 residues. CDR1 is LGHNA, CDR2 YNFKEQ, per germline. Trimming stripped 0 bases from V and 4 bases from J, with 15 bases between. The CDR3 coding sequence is TGTGCCAGCAGCCAAGAGCCATCGGGGTCGTTCACTGAAGCTTTCTTT. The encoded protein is CASSQEPSGSFTEAFF.

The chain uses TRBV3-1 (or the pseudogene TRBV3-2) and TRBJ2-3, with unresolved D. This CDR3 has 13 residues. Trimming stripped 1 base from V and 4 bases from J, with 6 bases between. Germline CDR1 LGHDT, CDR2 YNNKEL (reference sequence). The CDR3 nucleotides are TGTGCCAGCAGCCAAGGGGCCGCAGATACGCAGTATTTT. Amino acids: CASSQGAADTQYF.

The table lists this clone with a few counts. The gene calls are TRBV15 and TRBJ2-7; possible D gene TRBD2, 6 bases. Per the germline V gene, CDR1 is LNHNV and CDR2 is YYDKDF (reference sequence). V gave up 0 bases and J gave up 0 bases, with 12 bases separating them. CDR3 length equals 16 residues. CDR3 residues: CATSRDRGRTSYEQYF. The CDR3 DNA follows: TGTGCCACCAGCAGAGATCGTGGGAGGACCTCCTACGAGCAGTACTTC.

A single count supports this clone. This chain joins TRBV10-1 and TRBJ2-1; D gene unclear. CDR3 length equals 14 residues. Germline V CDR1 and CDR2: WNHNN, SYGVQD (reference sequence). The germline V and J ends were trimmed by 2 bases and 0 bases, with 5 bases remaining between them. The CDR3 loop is CASSEASSYNEQFF. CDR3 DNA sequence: TGCGCCAGCAGTGAGGCCAGCTCCTACAATGAGCAGTTCTTC.

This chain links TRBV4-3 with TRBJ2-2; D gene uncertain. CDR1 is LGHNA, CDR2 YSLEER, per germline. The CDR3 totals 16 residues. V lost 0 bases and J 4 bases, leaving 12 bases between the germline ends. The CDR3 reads CASSQDEEAVTGELFF. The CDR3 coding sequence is TGCGCCAGCAGCCAAGACGAGGAAGCCGTCACCGGGGAGCTGTTTTTT.

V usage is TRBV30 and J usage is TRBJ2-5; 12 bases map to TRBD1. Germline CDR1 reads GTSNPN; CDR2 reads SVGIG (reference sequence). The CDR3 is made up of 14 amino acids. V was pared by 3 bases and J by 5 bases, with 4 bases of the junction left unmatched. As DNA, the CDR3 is TGTGCCTGGAGGGGACAGGGGGCTGTGGAGACCCAGTACTTC. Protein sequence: CAWRGQGAVETQYF.

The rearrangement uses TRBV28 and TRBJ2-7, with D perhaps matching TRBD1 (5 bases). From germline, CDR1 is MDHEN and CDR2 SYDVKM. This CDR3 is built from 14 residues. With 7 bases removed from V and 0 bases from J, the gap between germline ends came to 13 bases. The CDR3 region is CASTYKDSSYEQYF. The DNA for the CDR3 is TGTGCCAGCACCTATAAAGACAGCTCCTACGAGCAGTACTTC.

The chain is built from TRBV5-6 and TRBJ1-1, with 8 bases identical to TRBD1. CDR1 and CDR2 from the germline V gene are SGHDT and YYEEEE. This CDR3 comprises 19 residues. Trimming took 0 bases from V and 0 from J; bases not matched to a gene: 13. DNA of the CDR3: TGTGCCAGCAGCTTGGCCACTCAGGGGGCGAAAAGGATGAACACTGAAGCTTTCTTT. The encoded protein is CASSLATQGAKRMNTEAFF. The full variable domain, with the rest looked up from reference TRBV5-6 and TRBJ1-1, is DAGVTQSPTHLIKTRGQQVTLRCSPKSGHDTVSWYQQALGQGPQFIFQYYEEEERQRGNFPDRFSGHQFPNYSSELNVNALLLGDSALYLCASSLATQGAKRMNTEAFFGQGTRLTVV.

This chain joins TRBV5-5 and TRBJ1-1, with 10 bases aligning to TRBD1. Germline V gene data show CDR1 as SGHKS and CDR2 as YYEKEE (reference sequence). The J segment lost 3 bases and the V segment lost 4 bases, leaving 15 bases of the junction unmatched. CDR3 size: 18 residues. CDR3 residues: CASSLTGQGRRLDTEAFF. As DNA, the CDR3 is TGTGCCAGCAGCCTTACGGGACAGGGGAGACGTTTGGACACTGAAGCTTTCTTT.

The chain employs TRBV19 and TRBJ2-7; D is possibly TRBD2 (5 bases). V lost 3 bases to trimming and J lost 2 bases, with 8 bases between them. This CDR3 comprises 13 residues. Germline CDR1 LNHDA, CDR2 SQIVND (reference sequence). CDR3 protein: CASSIRGTYEQYF. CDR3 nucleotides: TGTGCCAGTAGTATCCGGGGAACCTACGAGCAGTACTTC.

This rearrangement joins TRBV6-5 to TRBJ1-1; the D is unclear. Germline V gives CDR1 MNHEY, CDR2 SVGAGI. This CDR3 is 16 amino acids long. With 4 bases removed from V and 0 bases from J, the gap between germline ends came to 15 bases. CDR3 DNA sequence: TGTGCCAGCAGTTGGCTCTCACCCGGGATGAACACTGAAGCTTTCTTT. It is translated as CASSWLSPGMNTEAFF.

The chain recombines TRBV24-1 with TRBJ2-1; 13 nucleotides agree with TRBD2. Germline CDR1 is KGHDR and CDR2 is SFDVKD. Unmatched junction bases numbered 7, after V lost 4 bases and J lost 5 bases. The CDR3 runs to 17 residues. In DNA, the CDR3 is TGTGCCACCAGTGACGGGGGACTAGCGGGAAATAACAATGAGCAGTTCTTC. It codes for CATSDGGLAGNNNEQFF.

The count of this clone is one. CDR3 DNA sequence: TGTGCCAGCAGCCAAGACGGGGGTGTCACGGGTGGCTACACCTTC. Its protein is CASSQDGGVTGGYTF. This sequence joins TRBV3-1 (or the pseudogene TRBV3-2) and TRBJ1-2; D might be TRBD1 (5 bases). Germline assignment: CDR1 LGHDT and CDR2 YNNKEL (reference sequence). The CDR3 runs 15 residues. The V and J ends lost 0 bases and 7 bases respectively, with 15 bases between them.

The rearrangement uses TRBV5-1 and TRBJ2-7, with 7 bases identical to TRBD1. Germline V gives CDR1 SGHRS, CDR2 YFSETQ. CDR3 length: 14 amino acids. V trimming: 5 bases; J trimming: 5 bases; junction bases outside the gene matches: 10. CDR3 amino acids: CASRNDRVFDEQYF. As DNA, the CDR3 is TGCGCCAGCAGAAATGACAGGGTCTTCGACGAGCAGTACTTC.

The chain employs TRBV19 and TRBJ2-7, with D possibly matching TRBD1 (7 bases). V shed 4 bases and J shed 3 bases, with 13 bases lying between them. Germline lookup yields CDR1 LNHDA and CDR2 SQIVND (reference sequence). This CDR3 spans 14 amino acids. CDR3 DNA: TGTGCCAGTAGTACCCGACAGGGAGGCTACGAGCAGTACTTC. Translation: CASSTRQGGYEQYF. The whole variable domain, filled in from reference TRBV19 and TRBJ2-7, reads DGGITQSPKYLFRKEGQNVTLSCEQNLNHDAMYWYRQDPGQGLRLIYYSQIVNDFQKGDIAEGYSVSREKKESFPLTVTSAQKNPTAFYLCASSTRQGGYEQYFGPGTRLTVT.

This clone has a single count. The CDR3 reads CASSPPSRVGNTEAFF. For the CDR3, the DNA is TGTGCCAGCTCACCACCCTCCAGGGTGGGGAACACTGAAGCTTTCTTT. This chain uses TRBV18 with TRBJ1-1; tentatively, D is TRBD1 (5 bases). This CDR3 is built from 16 residues. Germline V gene sequence: CDR1 KGHSH, CDR2 LQKENI. Between the trimmed V and J ends, which lost 0 bases and 1 base, there was a span of 12 bases. The variable domain in full, with the rest retrieved from reference TRBV18 and TRBJ1-1, is NAGVMQNPRHLVRRRGQEARLRCSPMKGHSHVYWYRQLPEEGLKFMVYLQKENIIDESGMPKERFSAEFPKEGPSILRIQQVVRGDSAAYFCASSPPSRVGNTEAFFGQGTRLTVV.

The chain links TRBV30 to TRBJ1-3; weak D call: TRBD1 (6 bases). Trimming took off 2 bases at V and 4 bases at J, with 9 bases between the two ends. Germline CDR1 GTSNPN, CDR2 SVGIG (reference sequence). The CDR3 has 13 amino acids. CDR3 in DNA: TGTGCCTGGAGTTCAGGGGAAGGAAACACCATATATTTT. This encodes CAWSSGEGNTIYF.

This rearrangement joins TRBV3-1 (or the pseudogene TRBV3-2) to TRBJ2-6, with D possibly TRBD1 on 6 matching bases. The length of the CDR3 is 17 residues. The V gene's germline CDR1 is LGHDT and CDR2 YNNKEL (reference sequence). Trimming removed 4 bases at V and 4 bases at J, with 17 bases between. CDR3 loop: CASSRDNPPAGANVLTF. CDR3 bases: TGTGCCAGCAGCCGGGACAATCCACCTGCCGGGGCCAACGTCCTGACTTTC.

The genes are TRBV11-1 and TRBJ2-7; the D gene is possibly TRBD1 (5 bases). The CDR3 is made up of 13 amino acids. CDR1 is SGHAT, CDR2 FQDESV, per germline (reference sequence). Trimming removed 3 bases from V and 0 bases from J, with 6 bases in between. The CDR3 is CASSLTDSYEQYF. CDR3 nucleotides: TGTGCCAGCAGCTTGACAGACTCCTACGAGCAGTACTTC.

The CDR3 spells CAWSGRGRHGYTF. As DNA, the CDR3 is TGTGCCTGGAGTGGCAGGGGGCGGCATGGCTACACCTTC. This rearrangement joins TRBV30 to TRBJ1-2, with TRBD1 matching over 8 bases. The J segment lost 6 bases and the V segment lost 1 base, leaving 4 bases of the junction unmatched. Germline CDR1 GTSNPN, CDR2 SVGIG (reference sequence). This CDR3 region has 13 residues.

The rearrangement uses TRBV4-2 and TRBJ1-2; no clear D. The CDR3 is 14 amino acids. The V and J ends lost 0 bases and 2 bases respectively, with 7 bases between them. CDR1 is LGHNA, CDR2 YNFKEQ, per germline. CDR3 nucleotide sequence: TGTGCCAGCAGCCAAGAGGGCGGGAACTATGGCTACACCTTC. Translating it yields CASSQEGGNYGYTF.

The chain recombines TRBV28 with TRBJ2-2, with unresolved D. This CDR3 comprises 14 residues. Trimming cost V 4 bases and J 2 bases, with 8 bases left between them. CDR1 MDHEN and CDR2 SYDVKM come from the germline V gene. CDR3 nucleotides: TGTGCCAGCAGTTCAAACAGCAACACCGGGGAGCTGTTTTTT. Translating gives CASSSNSNTGELFF.

The CDR3 spells CASSIQGVNEKLFF. The CDR3 nucleotides read TGTGCCAGTAGTATCCAGGGGGTAAATGAAAAACTGTTTTTT. The J gene is TRBJ1-4, the V gene TRBV19; the match to TRBD1 covers 7 bases. The CDR3 has 14 amino acids. V was pared by 3 bases and J by 5 bases, with 3 bases of the junction left unmatched. Germline lookup yields CDR1 LNHDA and CDR2 SQIVND (reference sequence).